These 2 T cell receptor beta chains were all obtained from the same sample, sequenced in a study of cytomegalovirus exposure and HLA in healthy donors. Method: immunoSEQ multiplex PCR; TCRdb's copy keeps in-frame clones and lacks some. The sample shows about 120,000 clones, approximately 88% of them seen only once. The specimen sequenced was PBMCs. Receptors were obtained from a woman aged 30 to 39 in good health and CMV-seropositive.

V usage is TRBV4-3 and J usage is TRBJ2-3; weak D call: TRBD2 (5 bases). The V and J ends lost 3 bases and 1 base respectively, with 11 bases between them. Germline V gene data show CDR1 as LGHNA and CDR2 as YSLEER. This CDR3 has 15 amino acids. CDR3 residues: CASSQRALGTDTQYF. Written as DNA, the CDR3 is TGCGCCAGCAGCCAGAGGGCCTTGGGCACAGATACGCAGTATTTT.

The chain has TRBV5-1 and TRBJ2-2, with D perhaps TRBD1 (5 bases). CDR3 length: 14 amino acids. CDR1 is SGHRS, CDR2 YFSETQ, per germline. Between the trimmed V and J ends, which lost 4 bases and 1 base, there was a span of 8 bases. The CDR3 nucleotides are TGCGCCAGCAGCCCAGGGTTGAACACCGGGGAGCTGTTTTTT. Translation gives CASSPGLNTGELFF.